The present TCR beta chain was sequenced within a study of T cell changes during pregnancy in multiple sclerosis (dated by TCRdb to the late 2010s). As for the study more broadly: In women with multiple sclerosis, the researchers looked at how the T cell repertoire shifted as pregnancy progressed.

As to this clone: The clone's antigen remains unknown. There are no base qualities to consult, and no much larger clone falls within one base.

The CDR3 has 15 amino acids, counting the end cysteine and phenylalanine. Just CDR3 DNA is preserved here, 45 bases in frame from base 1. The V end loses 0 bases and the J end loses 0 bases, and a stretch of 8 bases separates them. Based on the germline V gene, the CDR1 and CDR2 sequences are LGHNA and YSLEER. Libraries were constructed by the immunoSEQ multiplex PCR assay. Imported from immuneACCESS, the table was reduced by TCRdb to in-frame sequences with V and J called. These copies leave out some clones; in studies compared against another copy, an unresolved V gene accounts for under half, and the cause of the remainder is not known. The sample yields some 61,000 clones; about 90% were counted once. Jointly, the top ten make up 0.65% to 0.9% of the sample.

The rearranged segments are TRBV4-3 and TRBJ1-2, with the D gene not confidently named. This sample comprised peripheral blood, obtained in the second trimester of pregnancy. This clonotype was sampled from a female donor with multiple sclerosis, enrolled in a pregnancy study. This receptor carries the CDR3 CASSQDKSTNYGYTF. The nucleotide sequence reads TGCGCCAGCAGCCAAGATAAGAGCACTAACTATGGCTACACCTTC.